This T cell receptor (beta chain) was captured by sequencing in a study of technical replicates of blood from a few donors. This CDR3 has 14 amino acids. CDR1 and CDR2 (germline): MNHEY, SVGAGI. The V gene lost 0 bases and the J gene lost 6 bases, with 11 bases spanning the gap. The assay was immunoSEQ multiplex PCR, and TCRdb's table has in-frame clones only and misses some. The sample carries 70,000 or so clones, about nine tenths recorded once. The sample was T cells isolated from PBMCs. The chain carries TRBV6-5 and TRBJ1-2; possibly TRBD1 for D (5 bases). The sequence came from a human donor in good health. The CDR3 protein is CASSYSEGPDGYTF. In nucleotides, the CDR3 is TGTGCCAGCAGTTACTCGGAGGGGCCCGATGGCTACACCTTC.